This passage covers 14 T cell receptor beta chains from one sample sequenced in a study of T cell repertoires in cytomegalovirus infection. Each CDR3 protein is one row after TCRdb ran MiXCR on the reads. The sample records about 740,000 distinct CDR3 sequences, roughly 35% being singletons. Sequencing used PBMCs. Every receptor here comes from a human donor in good health (CMV status not recorded). Some clones in this sample may be carry-over from other donors' samples.

The rearrangement joins TRBV10-3 to TRBJ2-7; 9 nucleotides align to TRBD1. This CDR3 comprises 17 residues. Per germline, CDR1 ENHRY and CDR2 SYGVKD. V lost 3 bases, J lost 4 bases, and 13 bases stayed unmatched. The CDR3, as DNA: TGTGCCATCAGTGACTCCCCAGGGGGGACAGGGAAATACGAGCAGTACTTC. It specifies CAISDSPGGTGKYEQYF.

V is TRBV27 and J is TRBJ2-1; D perhaps matches TRBD1 (6 bases). CDR1 and CDR2 from the germline V gene are MNHEY and SMNVEV (reference sequence). Trimming cost V 3 bases and J 8 bases, with 11 bases left between them. The CDR3 spans 13 residues. The DNA for the CDR3 is TGTGCCAGCAGTTTTACAGGGTTCGATGAGCAGTTCTTC. Its translation is CASSFTGFDEQFF.

The chain uses TRBV6-5 and TRBJ2-5, with D perhaps being TRBD1 or TRBD2 (5 bases each). This CDR3 comprises 14 residues. V was trimmed by 0 bases and J by 5 bases, leaving 10 bases between them. CDR1 is MNHEY and CDR2 is SVGAGI in the germline V gene. CDR3 sequence (DNA): TGTGCCAGCAGTTACTCGATTTGGGGGGAGACCCAGTACTTC. Translated, it gives CASSYSIWGETQYF.

This clonotype occurred a few times. The V and J genes are TRBV11-1 and TRBJ2-2; D unresolved. Trimming removed 8 bases from V and 1 base from J, with 5 bases in between. Germline V lookup: CDR1 SGHAT, CDR2 FQDESV (reference sequence). This CDR3 is 12 amino acids long. As DNA, the CDR3 is TGTGCCAGCCAAGAGAACACCGGGGAGCTGTTTTTT. This gives the protein CASQENTGELFF. Supplemented by reference TRBV11-1 and TRBJ2-2, the full variable domain reads EAEVAQSPRYKITEKSQAVAFWCDPISGHATLYWYRQILGQGPELLVQFQDESVVDDSQLPKDRFSAERLKGVDSTLKIQPAELGDSAMYLCASQENTGELFFGEGSRLTVL.

The chain couples TRBV7-2 to TRBJ2-1; 11 nucleotides align to TRBD2. This CDR3 has 16 amino acids. With 7 bases clipped from V and 3 bases from J, the junction kept 8 bases outside the gene matches. Germline CDR1 reads SGHTA; CDR2 reads FQGNSA. The CDR3 sequence: CASIPSLAGGYNEQFF. CDR3 nucleotides: TGTGCCAGCATCCCCTCCCTAGCGGGAGGCTACAATGAGCAGTTCTTC.

This chain uses TRBV29-1 with TRBJ2-7; D may correspond to TRBD1 or TRBD2 (6 bases each). Germline V gene lookup returns CDR1 SQVTM and CDR2 ANQGSEA. CDR3 length equals 14 residues. Trimming removed 4 bases at V and 4 bases at J, with 17 bases between. This CDR3 reads CSVVIRGPLYEQYF. As DNA, the CDR3 is TGCAGCGTTGTAATTCGGGGGCCGCTGTACGAGCAGTACTTC.

Worth noting for this clonotype: Its ends do not fully match the called genes, so a read error is possible. The chain couples TRBV7-2 to TRBJ1-5; no reliable D call. The CDR3 consists of 15 residues. Germline CDR1 is SGHTA and CDR2 is FQGNSA. The CDR3 sequence: CASGLSSNSNHPQHF. CDR3 nucleotide sequence: TGTGCCAGCGGCTTAAGCAGCAATAGCAATCATCCCCAGCATTTT.

This clonotype was detected a few times. This chain joins TRBV28 and TRBJ2-1, with TRBD2 matching 12 bases. From germline, CDR1 is MDHEN and CDR2 SYDVKM. The CDR3 loop spans 14 amino acids. The junction had 3 bases not matched to a gene; V was cut back by 3 bases and J by 9 bases. The CDR3 loop reads CASSLTSGSSEQFF. CDR3 nucleotide sequence: TGTGCCAGCAGTTTGACTAGCGGGAGTAGTGAGCAGTTCTTC.

The V gene is TRBV5-1, the J gene TRBJ2-2, with D possibly TRBD2 on 5 matching bases. Trimming cost V 4 bases and J 6 bases, with 13 bases left between them. Germline V gene lookup returns CDR1 SGHRS and CDR2 YFSETQ. The CDR3 is made up of 14 amino acids. The CDR3 protein is CASSQPRGSGELFF. The CDR3 DNA sequence: TGCGCCAGCAGCCAACCTCGGGGTTCCGGGGAGCTGTTTTTT.

This clonotype was recorded at least ten times. The chain is built from TRBV7-8 and TRBJ1-1, with TRBD1 matching 8 bases. V lost 4 bases, J lost 6 bases, and 13 bases stayed unmatched. CDR3 size: 16 residues. CDR1 and CDR2 from the germline V gene are SGHVS and FQNEAQ. The CDR3 nucleotides read TGTGCCAGCAGCTCTAGAAATGGACAGGGTATGGCTGAAGCTTTCTTT. Residues: CASSSRNGQGMAEAFF.

As regards this clonotype: At one end the junction does not follow the germline gene, possibly because of a read error. The V call is TRBV7-9, the J call TRBJ2-2; possibly TRBD2 for D (5 bases). CDR3 length equals 14 residues. Germline V lookup: CDR1 SEHNR, CDR2 FQNEAQ (reference sequence). This chain's CDR3 is CASSLGTLTGERFF. CDR3 bases: TGTGCCAGCAGCTTAGGGACTTTGACCGGGGAGCGGTTTTTT. Complete variable domain (other parts from reference TRBV7-9 and TRBJ2-2): DTGVSQNPRHKITKRGQNVTFRCDPISEHNRLYWYRQTLGQGPEFLTYFQNEAQLEKSRLLSDRFSAERPKGSFSTLEIQRTEQGDSAMYLCASSLGTLTGERFFGEGSRLTVL.

This clonotype was detected only a few times. This chain uses TRBV6-1 with TRBJ1-1; 10 nucleotides line up with TRBD1. Germline V gives CDR1 MNHNS, CDR2 SASEGT. With V trimmed by 6 bases and J by 2 bases, 6 bases remained unmatched. The CDR3 consists of 15 residues. CDR3 protein: CASRWGQGPNTEAFF. The CDR3 coding sequence is TGTGCCAGCAGATGGGGACAGGGGCCTAACACTGAAGCTTTCTTT.

This clonotype was observed a single time. This chain uses TRBV20-1 with TRBJ1-2, with TRBD1 identical over 7 bases. V was pared by 3 bases and J by 2 bases, with 6 bases of the junction left unmatched. The CDR3 loop spans 14 amino acids. CDR1 is DFQATT, CDR2 SNEGSKA, per germline (reference sequence). CDR3 region: CSASGTGENYGYTF. The CDR3 bases are TGCAGTGCTAGCGGCACAGGGGAAAACTATGGCTACACCTTC.

The V and J genes are TRBV14 and TRBJ2-6, with D perhaps TRBD1 (7 bases). The V end lost 6 bases, the J end lost 1 base, and 19 bases lay between the germline ends. This CDR3 comprises 18 residues. CDR1 and CDR2 (germline): SGHDN, FVKESK. The CDR3 DNA reads TGTGCCAGCAGTCGGTACAGGGGAGGTGGATCTGGGGCCAACGTCCTGACTTTC. Its protein product is CASSRYRGGGSGANVLTF.